This is a list of T cell receptor beta chains from one sample in a study of cytomegalovirus exposure and HLA in healthy donors. The protocol was immunoSEQ multiplex PCR, while the TCRdb copy is restricted to in-frame clones and leaves out a portion. The data show some 180,000 clones, 85% seen once. Sequenced sample: PBMCs. The receptors were sampled from a woman between 50 and 59 years old in good health and CMV-seronegative. The CDR3 runs from the conserved cysteine through the conserved F or W. The D gene is left open where the match is weak. Clone size is not always given. Where it is, it says once, few, many or a class for expanded clones.

cdr3_length j_call v_call d_call clone_size cdr3_nt cdr3_aa
15 TRBJ1-2 TRBV27 TRBD1 - TGTGCCAGCAGAAGAACAGGGGTTCGCTCCCATGGCTACACCTTC CASRRTGVRSHGYTF
12 TRBJ1-2 TRBV2 - few TGTGCCAGCAGTGTTGCAGGGTATGGCTACACCTTC CASSVAGYGYTF
13 TRBJ1-6 TRBV30 - - TGTGCCTGGAGTGCGAAGAGCAATTCACCCCTCCACTTT CAWSAKSNSPLHF
13 TRBJ2-3 TRBV5-6 TRBD2 - TGTGCCAGCAGTGCGGGAGGCCCAGATACGCAGTATTTT CASSAGGPDTQYF
14 TRBJ1-2 TRBV7-9 TRBD1 few TGTGCCAGCAGCCGCGGGACAGACTTTTATGGCTACACCTTC CASSRGTDFYGYTF
16 TRBJ2-5 TRBV9 TRBD2 - TGTGCCAGCAGCACTCGGGGGGACGGGCTCCAAGAGACCCAGTACTTC CASSTRGDGLQETQYF
15 TRBJ2-7 TRBV18 - - TGTGCCAGCTCACTACCGGGGGCGAGTGACTACGAGCAGTACTTC CASSLPGASDYEQYF
13 TRBJ1-1 TRBV27 - - TGTGCCAGCAGTTTAGCGGGGCCCGGTGAAGCTTTCTTT CASSLAGPGEAFF
16 TRBJ2-7 TRBV14 - - TGTGCCAGCAGCCCACCACTTCAAGGTGGGGCGTACGAGCAGTACTTC CASSPPLQGGAYEQYF
16 TRBJ1-2 TRBV7-9 TRBD1 - TGTGCCAGCAGCTGGCGGGATTCCAGGGGGAACTATGGCTACACCTTC CASSWRDSRGNYGYTF
17 TRBJ1-6 TRBV18 TRBD1 - TGTGCTAGCTCACCACCGAGCCGGGACAGGGGGAATTCACCCCTCCACTTT CASSPPSRDRGNSPLHF
16 TRBJ2-1 TRBV28 TRBD1 - TGTGCCAGCAGTTCCCCGAGCAGGGGGAGTTACAATGAGCAGTTCTTC CASSSPSRGSYNEQFF
15 TRBJ2-7 TRBV5-1 TRBD1 - TGCGCCAGCAGCTTGGAGGGACAGGACCTCTACGAGCAGTACTTC CASSLEGQDLYEQYF
12 TRBJ2-5 TRBV7-9 - - TGTGCCAGCAGCTACCCAGCGGGGACCCAGTACTTC CASSYPAGTQYF
13 TRBJ2-7 TRBV11-2 TRBD1 once TGTGCCAGCAGGTCGGGACAGACCTACGAGCAGTACTTC CASRSGQTYEQYF
16 TRBJ1-1 TRBV5-4 TRBD1 - TGTGCCAGCAGCTTGGGTGGACAGGGGCCGAACACTGAAGCTTTCTTT CASSLGGQGPNTEAFF
13 TRBJ2-1 TRBV9 - - TGTGCCAGCAGCCTTACTACAGGGTTTGAGCAGTTCTTC CASSLTTGFEQFF
15 TRBJ1-1 TRBV25-1 TRBD1 - TGTGCCAGCAGTGGAAGACAGGGAGTGAACACTGAAGCTTTCTTT CASSGRQGVNTEAFF
16 TRBJ1-1 TRBV5-1 - - TGCGCCAGCAGCCTCCTTACAGGTTTTAAGGCCACTGAAGCTTTCTTT CASSLLTGFKATEAFF
14 TRBJ1-2 TRBV28 - - TGTGCCAGCAGTTTTCTCGGGGATTTCTATGGCTACACCTTC CASSFLGDFYGYTF
13 TRBJ2-5 TRBV10-3 TRBD1 once TGTGCCATCAGTGGCGCAGGCCAGGGGGAGCAGTACTTC CAISGAGQGEQYF
16 TRBJ1-5 TRBV15 - - TGTGCCACCAGCGCTACCCCTAACAGGGCCAATCAGCCCCAGCATTTT CATSATPNRANQPQHF
16 TRBJ1-6 TRBV18 - few TGTGCCAGCTCACCACTCCCGAGCTCCTATAATTCACCCCTCCACTTT CASSPLPSSYNSPLHF
19 TRBJ2-1 TRBV4-2 TRBD2 - TGTGCCAGCGGACCCTGGGAGAGGACTAGCGGGAGGGGTTACAATGAGCAGTTCTTC CASGPWERTSGRGYNEQFF
14 TRBJ1-5 TRBV4-2 TRBD1 - TGTGCCAGCAGCCCGACAGGGGATAATCAGCCCCAGCATTTT CASSPTGDNQPQHF
14 TRBJ1-4 TRBV19 TRBD1 - TGTGCCAGTGGCGTCCAGGGGGCCGGTGAAAAACTGTTTTTT CASGVQGAGEKLFF
15 TRBJ2-7 TRBV7-2 TRBD1 - TGTGCCAGCAGCTTAATATCAGGGGGTTCCTACGAGCAGTACTTC CASSLISGGSYEQYF
16 TRBJ2-5 TRBV7-9 TRBD1 - TGTGCCAGCAGTAATTTTCAGGGGGCGGTGAGGGAGACCCAGTACTTC CASSNFQGAVRETQYF
14 TRBJ1-3 TRBV27 - - TGTGCCAGCAGTTCTCAGGGAACTGGAAACACCATATATTTT CASSSQGTGNTIYF
15 TRBJ2-2 TRBV6-5 TRBD1 - TGTGCCGGCAGACCGGGACAGGGTTGGACCGGGGAGCTGTTTTTT CAGRPGQGWTGELFF
15 TRBJ2-7 TRBV18 TRBD1 once TGTGCCAGCTCACCCACCCCGGGACAGGGGGGCGAGCAGTACTTC CASSPTPGQGGEQYF
14 TRBJ2-1 TRBV27 TRBD2 - TGTGCCAGCAGTACGGGACTAAACCACAATGAGCAGTTCTTC CASSTGLNHNEQFF
17 TRBJ2-5 TRBV28 TRBD1 - TGTGCCAGCCAAACCCCCAGGGGGTTGTCCCTAGAAGAGACCCAGTACTTC CASQTPRGLSLEETQYF
16 TRBJ2-2 TRBV27 TRBD2 - TGTGCCAGCAGTTTATTTGGACTAGCGGGTGCCGGGGAGCTGTTTTTT CASSLFGLAGAGELFF
13 TRBJ2-3 TRBV18 - - TGTGCCACCCGGTGGGAGAGCACAGATACGCAGTATTTT CATRWESTDTQYF
15 TRBJ1-5 TRBV6-1 TRBD1 - TGTGCCAGCAGTAAACAGGGGGAAGGCAATCAGCCCCAGCATTTT CASSKQGEGNQPQHF
17 TRBJ2-1 TRBV9 - - TGTGCCAGCAGCGTAGGGTCCTTAGCCGCGGGTTCCAATGAGCAGTTCTTC CASSVGSLAAGSNEQFF
15 TRBJ1-2 TRBV27 TRBD1 few TGTGCCAGCAGTAAAACGGACAGGGGAGGTTATGGCTACACCTTC CASSKTDRGGYGYTF